The text below deals with one TCR beta chain. Its antigen is as yet unknown. At one boundary the junction diverges from the germline segment, which might be a read error. The whole isolated RNA underwent reverse transcription, so sequencing captured expressed TCRB transcripts. Data came from immunoSEQ multiplex PCR; TCRdb stores just in-frame clones and leaves some out. The sample shows 450,000 to 600,000 clones, roughly 30% of them seen only once. The data derive from a study of beta chain features in type 1 diabetes. Whole-study context: Patients and healthy donors were similar in age, gender and cell yields. Overall study findings and caveats: Shorter TCRB CDR3s, moderately but significantly so, were found in Type 1 diabetes patients in all four CD4+ subsets. Among type 1 diabetes patients, VDJ junctions had fewer insertions and more deletions.

Sorting produced populations that all topped 95% purity. The CDR3 is 16 amino acids. In germline, CDR1 is MGHRA, CDR2 YSYEKL. V gene TRBV4-1 combines with J gene TRBJ2-5, with D perhaps TRBD1 (5 bases). The clonotype originates from a man in his late teens or twenties in good health. Material: naive CD4+ T cells from blood. The CDR3 coding sequence is TGCGCCAGCAGCCTCCAGAGCCAGGGTAACCAGGAGACCCAGTACTTC. Its protein is CASSLQSQGNQETQYF.